This T cell receptor (beta chain) was obtained from a study of blood T cell repertoires in COVID-19. Allocation to cohorts depended on clinical history reported by the participants. Method: immunoSEQ multiplex PCR; TCRdb's copy keeps in-frame clones and lacks some. The sample gives 300,000 or so clones, about 86% of which show up once; 3.5% to 4.5% is in the top ten. The clonotype was recovered from a middle-aged woman with acute COVID-19. Sample: PBMCs or T cells enriched from blood (not recorded which).

This CDR3 is CASSLASRGTDTQYF. In nucleotides, the CDR3 is TGTGCCAGCAGCTTAGCTAGCCGCGGCACAGATACGCAGTATTTT. The chain carries TRBV7-2 and TRBJ2-3, with D hard to call. Between the trimmed V and J ends, which lost 0 bases and 1 base, there was a span of 8 bases. The germline CDR1 and CDR2 sequences are SGHTA and FQGNSA. The length of the CDR3 is 15 residues. The whole variable domain, remainder taken from reference TRBV7-2 and TRBJ2-3, is GAGVSQSPSNKVTEKGKDVELRCDPISGHTALYWYRQSLGQGLEFLIYFQGNSAPDKSGLPSDRFSAERTGGSVSTLTIQRTQQEDSAVYLCASSLASRGTDTQYFGPGTRLTVL.